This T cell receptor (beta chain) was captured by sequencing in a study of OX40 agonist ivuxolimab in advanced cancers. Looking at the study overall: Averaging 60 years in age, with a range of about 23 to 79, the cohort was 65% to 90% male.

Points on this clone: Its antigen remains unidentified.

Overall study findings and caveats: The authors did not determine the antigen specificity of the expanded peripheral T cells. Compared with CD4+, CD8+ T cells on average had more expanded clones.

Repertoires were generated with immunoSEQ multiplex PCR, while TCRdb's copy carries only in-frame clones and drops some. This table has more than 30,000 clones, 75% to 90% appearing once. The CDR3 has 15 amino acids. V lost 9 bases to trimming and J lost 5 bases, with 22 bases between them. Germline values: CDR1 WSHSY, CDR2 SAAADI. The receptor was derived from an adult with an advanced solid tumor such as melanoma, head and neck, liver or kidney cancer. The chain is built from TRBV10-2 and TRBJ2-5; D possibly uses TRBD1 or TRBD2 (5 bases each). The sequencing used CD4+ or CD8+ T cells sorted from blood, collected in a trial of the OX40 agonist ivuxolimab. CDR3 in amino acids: CASYANRGVDETQYF. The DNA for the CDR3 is TGCGCCAGTTACGCTAATCGAGGGGTGGATGAGACCCAGTACTTC.